The clone carrying this T cell receptor (beta chain) was picked up a small number of times. The antigen is unknown. The data were taken from a study of CD8 T cells in ankylosing spondylitis. TCRdb re-derived calls from the 5' RACE reads in MiXCR, one entry per CDR3 protein. In the table there are about 400,000 distinct CDR3 sequences, 20% of which are singletons. The study's findings and limits: Significant enrichment of disease-linked clones was reportedly seen in matched ankylosing spondylitis synovial fluid. Disease-associated clones were CD8+ and fairly uncommon in peripheral blood. Characteristic of ankylosing spondylitis blood, it appeared, was a TCR beta motif comprising about eight highly homologous variants. Existing reports had already noted some motif variants in reactive arthritis synovial fluid and blood.

Germline CDR1 reads SQVTM; CDR2 reads ANQGSEA. V was trimmed by 4 bases and J by 3 bases, leaving 5 bases between them. This CDR3 spans 11 amino acids. This sequence joins TRBV29-1 and TRBJ2-3; D ambiguous. Sequenced: blood, either unsorted or a sorted T cell fraction (not recorded which). This receptor was taken from a male donor with ankylosing spondylitis or in good health (not recorded which). The CDR3 spells CSVAGTDTQYF. The DNA for the CDR3 is TGCAGCGTTGCAGGAACAGATACGCAGTATTTT.